These 31 T cell receptor beta chains originate from one sample sequenced in a study of blood T cell repertoires in COVID-19. Measured with immunoSEQ multiplex PCR; TCRdb has only the in-frame clones, and not every one. The sample has around 300,000 clones, 75% to 90% seen once. The specimen sequenced was peripheral blood. The receptors shown here come from a woman in her 70s with COVID-19, enrolled during active disease.

CDR3 nucleotides: TGCAGCGTTGCGGGGGGAACTAATGAAAAACTGTTTTTT. Translating gives CSVAGGTNEKLFF. This rearrangement joins TRBV29-1 to TRBJ1-4, with D possibly matching TRBD1 (5 bases). V was trimmed by 4 bases and J by 1 base, leaving 7 bases between them. The CDR3 consists of 13 residues. Germline V gives CDR1 SQVTM, CDR2 ANQGSEA.

V is TRBV27 and J is TRBJ2-5; a possible D gene is TRBD2 (7 bases). The ends were cut back, 0 bases at V and 8 bases at J, with 16 bases in the middle. The CDR3 runs 15 residues. The germline V gene encodes CDR1 MNHEY and CDR2 SMNVEV (reference sequence). The CDR3 sequence is CASSLSSGGWETQYF. Here the CDR3 DNA reads TGTGCCAGCAGTTTATCGTCGGGGGGCTGGGAAACCCAGTACTTC.

The chain couples TRBV3-1 (or the pseudogene TRBV3-2) to TRBJ2-1, with TRBD2 identical over 11 bases. CDR3 length: 18 amino acids. The V gene end was trimmed by 2 bases and the J gene end by 0 bases; junction bases not matched to a gene: 6. Germline V gives CDR1 LGHDT, CDR2 YNNKEL (reference sequence). The CDR3 DNA reads as TGTGCCAGCAGCCAAACTAGCGGGGGCCGTAGCTCCTACAATGAGCAGTTCTTC. This codes for CASSQTSGGRSSYNEQFF.

The chain links TRBV5-1 to TRBJ2-5; TRBD1 matches at 11 bases. Trimming took 3 bases from V and 3 from J; bases not matched to a gene: 1. The CDR3 covers 14 residues. The germline V gene has CDR1 SGHRS and CDR2 YFSETQ. DNA for the CDR3: TGCGCCAGCAGCTGGGACAGGGGGAAAGAGACCCAGTACTTC. This translates into CASSWDRGKETQYF.

The chain links TRBV11-2 to TRBJ2-1; the match to TRBD2 covers 14 bases. V gave up 5 bases and J gave up 7 bases; unmatched junction bases: 7. The CDR3 length is 16 residues. CDR1 is SGHAT and CDR2 is FQNNGV in the germline V gene. The CDR3 sequence is CASSPSRTSGGNEQFF. The CDR3, as DNA: TGTGCCAGCAGCCCGTCCCGGACTAGCGGGGGGAATGAGCAGTTCTTC.

This sequence joins TRBV7-9 and TRBJ1-2; maybe TRBD1 (6 bases). The germline gives CDR1 SEHNR, CDR2 FQNEAQ (reference sequence). The V end lost 0 bases, the J end lost 7 bases, and 9 bases lay between the germline ends. The CDR3 consists of 13 residues. The CDR3 protein is CASSLAAGVGYTF. The CDR3 DNA reads as TGTGCCAGCAGCTTAGCGGCAGGGGTTGGCTACACCTTC.

This clone was detected a few times. The rearrangement uses TRBV5-6 and TRBJ2-7, with D tentatively TRBD2 (6 bases). CDR3 length equals 12 residues. The germline V gene encodes CDR1 SGHDT and CDR2 YYEEEE. V dropped 7 bases and J dropped 12 bases, with 20 bases sitting between them. CDR3 DNA sequence: TGTGCCAGCGCCGGGACTTCCGAAACATCGTACTTC. It yields the protein CASAGTSETSYF.

The genes are TRBV19 and TRBJ2-1; 7 bases match TRBD1. V shed 5 bases and J 4 bases; nucleotides not matched to a gene: 8. The CDR3 loop spans 15 amino acids. The V gene's germline CDR1 is LNHDA and CDR2 SQIVND (reference sequence). This CDR3 reads CASSFGTALYNEQFF. The CDR3 DNA sequence: TGTGCCAGTAGTTTTGGGACAGCTTTATACAATGAGCAGTTCTTC.

Here the CDR3 reads CASSIGQNSPLHF. The CDR3 DNA reads TGTGCCAGCAGCATAGGACAGAATTCACCCCTCCACTTT. The chain recombines TRBV5-6 with TRBJ1-6; a possible D gene is TRBD1 (6 bases). The CDR3 has 13 amino acids. CDR1 and CDR2 (germline): SGHDT, YYEEEE. Between the trimmed V and J ends, which lost 4 bases and 7 bases, there was a span of 9 bases.

This chain links TRBV7-2 with TRBJ1-1; 7 nucleotides align to TRBD1. V was clipped by 1 base and J by 5 bases; unmatched bases: 4. Germline V gene data show CDR1 as SGHTA and CDR2 as FQGNSA. The CDR3 is 14 amino acids. Here the CDR3 reads CASSLGRGRTEAFF. The CDR3 bases are TGTGCCAGCAGCTTAGGGAGGGGGCGGACTGAAGCTTTCTTT. Supplemented by reference TRBV7-2 and TRBJ1-1, the full variable domain reads GAGVSQSPSNKVTEKGKDVELRCDPISGHTALYWYRQSLGQGLEFLIYFQGNSAPDKSGLPSDRFSAERTGGSVSTLTIQRTQQEDSAVYLCASSLGRGRTEAFFGQGTRLTVV.

The genes are TRBV4-1 and TRBJ2-3, with D possibly matching TRBD1 (6 bases). The germline V and J ends were trimmed by 0 bases and 2 bases, with 12 bases remaining between them. Germline V lookup: CDR1 MGHRA, CDR2 YSYEKL. The CDR3 is 16 residues long. The CDR3 reads CASSQDGGQTTDTQYF. Here the CDR3 DNA reads TGCGCCAGCAGCCAAGATGGAGGACAGACCACAGATACGCAGTATTTT.

The chain links TRBV4-2 to TRBJ1-3; D is unclear. V dropped 0 bases and J dropped 8 bases, with 5 bases sitting between them. CDR3 length: 12 residues. CDR1 and CDR2 from the germline V gene are LGHNA and YNFKEQ. The CDR3: CASSQDLDTIYF. The CDR3 DNA reads TGTGCCAGCAGCCAAGACTTAGACACCATATATTTT.

The chain is built from TRBV5-1 and TRBJ2-3; perhaps TRBD1 as D (6 bases). Trimming removed 1 base at V and 4 bases at J, with 13 bases between. The CDR3 is made up of 15 amino acids. CDR1 is SGHRS, CDR2 YFSETQ, per germline. The CDR3 loop reads CASSLSGAGPDTQYF. CDR3 nucleotides: TGCGCCAGCAGCTTGTCAGGGGCAGGTCCAGATACGCAGTATTTT. The whole variable domain, filled in from reference TRBV5-1 and TRBJ2-3, reads KAGVTQTPRYLIKTRGQQVTLSCSPISGHRSVSWYQQTPGQGLQFLFEYFSETQRNKGNFPGRFSGRQFSNSRSEMNVSTLELGDSALYLCASSLSGAGPDTQYFGPGTRLTVL.

V is TRBV4-1 and J is TRBJ1-2, with D hard to call. CDR1 MGHRA and CDR2 YSYEKL come from the germline V gene. V was shortened by 0 bases and J by 2 bases, with 10 bases between the two germline ends. The CDR3 has 15 amino acids. CDR3 protein: CASSQDSQLNYGYTF. The CDR3 DNA reads TGCGCCAGCAGCCAAGATTCCCAGTTGAACTATGGCTACACCTTC.

V and J are TRBV29-1 and TRBJ1-1; D not resolved. The germline V gene encodes CDR1 SQVTM and CDR2 ANQGSEA. The CDR3 sequence is 13 residues long. The V gene lost 5 bases and the J gene lost 2 bases, with 12 bases spanning the gap. The CDR3 loop reads CSVKLTTNTEAFF. CDR3 nucleotides: TGCAGCGTTAAATTGACAACCAACACTGAAGCTTTCTTT.

The V and J genes are TRBV6-5 and TRBJ1-2, with 7 bases identical to TRBD1. V shed 5 bases, J shed 4 bases, and the junction held 4 bases outside the gene matches. This CDR3 contains 13 residues. From germline, CDR1 is MNHEY and CDR2 SVGAGI. The DNA of the CDR3 is TGTGCCAGCAGTCCGGGACAGCTCTATGGCTACACCTTC. Translated: CASSPGQLYGYTF.

The chain links TRBV5-5 to TRBJ1-5; a weak D match, TRBD1 (6 bases). This CDR3 comprises 15 residues. The V gene's germline CDR1 is SGHKS and CDR2 YYEKEE (reference sequence). V lost 0 bases, J lost 6 bases, and 13 bases lay in between. The CDR3 spells CASSLAGQGFQPQHF. The CDR3 nucleotides read TGTGCCAGCAGCTTGGCCGGCCAGGGGTTTCAGCCCCAGCATTTT.

The chain carries TRBV19 and TRBJ2-5; the D gene is possibly TRBD2 (6 bases). The CDR3 length is 14 residues. Germline V gene data show CDR1 as LNHDA and CDR2 as SQIVND (reference sequence). Deletions cut 4 bases from V and 4 bases from J, with 13 bases between. The DNA of the CDR3 is TGTGCCAGTAGTACCGACTGGGGAGGAGAGACCCAGTACTTC. This encodes CASSTDWGGETQYF.

The CDR3 nucleotides read TGTGCCAGCAGCTTAGCAGGGAGTCTCTACGAGCAGTACTTC. Encoded protein: CASSLAGSLYEQYF. This chain uses TRBV7-2 with TRBJ2-7, with D possibly being TRBD2 (5 bases). CDR1 and CDR2 (germline): SGHTA, FQGNSA. V was shortened by 0 bases and J by 3 bases, with 9 bases between the two germline ends. The CDR3 length is 14 residues.

V usage is TRBV6-6 and J usage is TRBJ2-1; D unclear. This CDR3 contains 12 residues. V lost 6 bases and J 4 bases, leaving 7 bases between the germline ends. The germline CDR1 and CDR2 sequences are MNHNY and SVGAGI (reference sequence). CDR3 nucleotides: TGTGCCAGCAGCTCCCTGTACAATGAGCAGTTCTTC. It translates to CASSSLYNEQFF.

The chain is built from TRBV11-2 and TRBJ2-5; perhaps TRBD2 as D (7 bases). The germline gives CDR1 SGHAT, CDR2 FQNNGV. The CDR3 length is 14 residues. Trimming removed 4 bases at V and 5 bases at J, with 14 bases between. CDR3: CASSSGGRIETQYF. CDR3 bases: TGTGCCAGCAGCTCGGGGGGCCGGATCGAGACCCAGTACTTC.

This clone was seen only once. The rearrangement joins TRBV7-8 to TRBJ2-7; 9 bases match TRBD1. The junction had 7 bases not matched to a gene; V was cut back by 5 bases and J by 2 bases. This CDR3 spans 15 amino acids. Germline V lookup: CDR1 SGHVS, CDR2 FQNEAQ. CDR3 in amino acids: CASSRGQGLTYEQYF. Written as DNA, the CDR3 is TGTGCCAGCAGCCGAGGACAGGGGTTGACCTACGAGCAGTACTTC.

The J gene is TRBJ2-1, the V gene TRBV24-1, with a weak D call TRBD2 (6 bases). The CDR3 is 17 residues long. V gave up 4 bases and J gave up 3 bases, with 18 bases separating them. The V gene's germline CDR1 is KGHDR and CDR2 SFDVKD. The CDR3 bases are TGTGCCACCAGTGACACCGGGAGACCCGCCTACTACAATGAGCAGTTCTTC. This sequence encodes CATSDTGRPAYYNEQFF.

The chain couples TRBV7-2 to TRBJ1-2; D unclear. The V gene's germline CDR1 is SGHTA and CDR2 FQGNSA. V lost 3 bases and J lost 3, with 14 bases in between. This CDR3 spans 15 amino acids. The CDR3: CASSFTVNPYYGYTF. The CDR3 region has the DNA TGTGCCAGCAGCTTTACAGTCAACCCCTACTATGGCTACACCTTC.

This clone was detected once. This chain connects TRBV4-3 to TRBJ1-4; weak D call: TRBD1 (5 bases). Germline V gene sequence: CDR1 LGHNA, CDR2 YSLEER. Deletions cut 8 bases from V and 1 base from J, with 14 bases between. CDR3 length: 15 residues. CDR3 bases: TGCGCCAGCGGGGGAGGTAGACTAACTAATGAAAAACTGTTTTTT. It encodes CASGGGRLTNEKLFF.

This chain links TRBV15 with TRBJ1-4; D unclear. The CDR3 length is 15 residues. CDR1 is LNHNV, CDR2 YYDKDF, per germline (reference sequence). Trimming cost V 5 bases and J 1 base, with 11 bases left between them. The CDR3 region has the DNA TGTGCCACCAGCCCGCGGGGAGAAACTAATGAAAAACTGTTTTTT. This codes for CATSPRGETNEKLFF. The whole variable domain, remainder taken from reference TRBV15 and TRBJ1-4, is DAMVIQNPRYQVTQFGKPVTLSCSQTLNHNVMYWYQQKSSQAPKLLFHYYDKDFNNEADTPDNFQSRRPNTSFCFLDIRSPGLGDTAMYLCATSPRGETNEKLFFGSGTQLSVL.

The genes are TRBV7-2 and TRBJ1-1; tentative D call: TRBD1 (6 bases). CDR3 length: 15 amino acids. Per germline, CDR1 SGHTA and CDR2 FQGNSA. V lost 0 bases and J 3 bases, leaving 11 bases between the germline ends. CDR3: CASSLARGGYTEAFF. CDR3 DNA sequence: TGTGCCAGCAGCTTAGCGAGGGGGGGATACACTGAAGCTTTCTTT.

V usage is TRBV6-1 and J usage is TRBJ2-3; 8 positions agree with TRBD2. The V segment lost 3 bases and the J segment 1 base; nucleotides outside the gene matches: 3. The length of the CDR3 is 15 residues. CDR1 is MNHNS and CDR2 is SASEGT in the germline V gene. CDR3 nucleotide sequence: TGTGCCAGCAGTGATCCGGGAGGGGGCACAGATACGCAGTATTTT. This codes for CASSDPGGGTDTQYF.

This chain links TRBV2 with TRBJ2-7, with 8 bases matching TRBD1. The V segment lost 4 bases and the J segment 5 bases; nucleotides outside the gene matches: 7. The CDR3 spans 14 residues. Germline loops: CDR1 SNHLY, CDR2 FYNNEI. CDR3 coding DNA: TGTGCCAGCAGTGCCAGGGGGCAGGGAGACGAGCAGTACTTC. It translates to CASSARGQGDEQYF.

The rearrangement uses TRBV5-5 and TRBJ1-1; 8 bases fit TRBD1. CDR1 SGHKS and CDR2 YYEKEE come from the germline V gene (reference sequence). V was pared by 4 bases and J by 0 bases, with 11 bases of the junction left unmatched. The CDR3 consists of 17 residues. The CDR3: CASSPGTGRPLNTEAFF. CDR3 DNA: TGTGCCAGCAGCCCGGGGACAGGTCGTCCCTTGAACACTGAAGCTTTCTTT.

The chain recombines TRBV4-3 with TRBJ2-3; a possible D gene is TRBD2 (6 bases). The germline gives CDR1 LGHNA, CDR2 YSLEER. This CDR3 has 15 amino acids. The ends were cut back, 5 bases at V and 3 bases at J, with 15 bases in the middle. CDR3 in amino acids: CASSKRGGDTDTQYF. The DNA for the CDR3 is TGCGCCAGCAGCAAAAGGGGCGGGGATACAGATACGCAGTATTTT.